The sample holds a few counts of the clone carrying this TCR beta chain. Its specificity is unknown. This specimen comes from a study of Ad26.COV2.S vaccination and SARS-CoV-2 variants. About the study: Once, or twice with 56 days between doses, Ad26.COV2.S was given intramuscularly. Study findings and constraints: Placebo recipients and vaccine recipients were similar in non-spike TCR breadth.

Treatment denoted: some 20 received Ad26.COV2.S at low or high dose, single or two shots; 5 received placebo; per-sample allocation not given. Day 63 after the first injection of vaccine or placebo was the sampling time. Boston provided a donor who was an adult aged 18-55 years. Expressing Wuhan-strain SARS-CoV-2 spike, an Ad26 vector served as the vaccine. The V end was cut by 3 bases, the J end by 10 bases, with 13 bases between. The germline V gene encodes CDR1 GTSNPN and CDR2 SVGIG (reference sequence). This CDR3 region has 13 residues. Only in-frame clones appear in the TCRdb table, and some are missing; sequencing was by immunoSEQ multiplex PCR. The profile shows fewer than 900,000 clones, roughly 90% of them singletons.

This material consisted of peripheral blood, taken in a trial of Ad26.COV2.S vaccine versus placebo. The chain is built from TRBV30 and TRBJ1-6; TRBD1 might be the D (5 bases). The clonotype was recovered from a person between 18 and 65 years old who received the Ad26.COV2.S COVID-19 vaccine or a placebo. The CDR3 loop reads CAWRGSGDSPLHF. CDR3 in DNA: TGTGCCTGGAGGGGAAGCGGGGACTCACCCCTCCACTTT.